These 5 T cell receptor beta chains were sequenced from one sample in a study of blood T cells in healthy people across ages. With a J-beta primer mix and a sample-barcoded 5' primer, a second PCR ran about 7 to 11 cycles. Each CDR3 protein is one row after TCRdb ran MiXCR on the 5' RACE reads. The table records about 1.5 million distinct CDR3 sequences, roughly 45% of them present only once. The source material was blood. These receptors came from a young woman in good health.

This clonotype was detected many times. This chain joins TRBV11-2 and TRBJ2-7, with TRBD1 matching 7 bases. This CDR3 comprises 15 residues. V trimming: 1 base; J trimming: 1 base; junction bases outside the gene matches: 4. CDR1 is SGHAT and CDR2 is FQNNGV in the germline V gene. DNA for the CDR3: TGTGCCAGCAGCTTAGGACAGGGTACTTCCTACGAGCAGTACTTC. It translates to CASSLGQGTSYEQYF.

This clonotype was counted between two and nine times. The chain recombines TRBV29-1 with TRBJ1-1, with D possibly TRBD1 on 5 matching bases. Germline V gene data show CDR1 as SQVTM and CDR2 as ANQGSEA. This CDR3 spans 12 amino acids. Trimming took 5 bases from V and 1 from J, leaving 8 bases between them. The CDR3 DNA sequence: TGCAGCGTTACAGGCGCGAACACTGAAGCTTTCTTT. Residues: CSVTGANTEAFF.

The sample holds one count of this clonotype. This sequence joins TRBV24-1 and TRBJ2-5; D is perhaps TRBD1 or TRBD2 (5 bases each). The V and J ends lost 2 bases and 11 bases respectively, with 17 bases between them. From germline, CDR1 is KGHDR and CDR2 SFDVKD. The CDR3 sequence is 14 residues long. Written as DNA, the CDR3 is TGTGCCACCAGTGATTGGGACGGCACCAATGAGCAGTACTTC. Its translation is CATSDWDGTNEQYF.

Only a few counts were recorded for this clonotype. The V and J genes are TRBV3-1 and TRBJ1-2; D possibly corresponds to TRBD1 (6 bases). Trimming shortened V by 6 bases and J by 3 bases, and 14 bases separated the two germline ends. The CDR3 contains 14 residues. Germline V gene data show CDR1 as LGHDT and CDR2 as YNNKEL (reference sequence). The CDR3 region has the DNA TGTGCCAGCAGTATACAGGGTCTGGACTATGGCTACACCTTC. It codes for CASSIQGLDYGYTF.

The V gene is TRBV6-6, the J gene TRBJ1-2; D may be TRBD1 (5 bases). This CDR3 contains 16 residues. Germline loops: CDR1 MNHNY, CDR2 SVGAGI (reference sequence). Between the trimmed V and J ends, which lost 5 bases and 5 bases, there was a span of 21 bases. DNA for the CDR3: TGTGCCAGCAGTCCCCCTCAGGGAATGCAAGGTTATGGCTACACCTTC. Translating gives CASSPPQGMQGYGYTF.